The sequence of this T cell receptor (beta chain) was determined in a study of blood T cells in healthy people across ages. The use of a sample-barcoded 5' primer and a J-beta primer mix characterized a second PCR of 7 to 11 cycles. Each cDNA molecule carried a tag from a template-switch adaptor that contained 12 random nucleotides. A single record per CDR3 protein comes from TCRdb applying MiXCR to the 5' RACE reads. Altogether over 1,500,000 distinct CDR3 sequences are present, around 50% being singletons, with the ten largest covering 2% to 2.5%. The V segment lost 1 base and the J segment 5 bases; nucleotides outside the gene matches: 5. This CDR3 contains 14 residues. Germline V CDR1 and CDR2: SGDLS, YYNGEE. Findings and caveats of the study: Unknown donor CMV status possibly confounded expanded clonotype changes. Because sorting was not performed, PBMCs prevented conclusive naive versus antigen-experienced comparison. Compared with aged donors, long-lived donors showed fewer expanded clones, suggesting selection.

Notes on this clonotype: Its matching antigen is unknown.

Sequenced sample: blood. This receptor was taken from a woman aged 40 to 50 in good health. V and J are TRBV9 and TRBJ2-7; 8 bases align to TRBD1. The CDR3, as DNA: TGTGCCAGCAGCGTACGACAGGGGTCACACGAGCAGTACTTC. Its protein is CASSVRQGSHEQYF.